This record covers a single TCR beta chain. CDR1 is SGHDT and CDR2 is YYEEEE in the germline V gene. Deletions cut 1 base from V and 2 bases from J, with 6 bases between. The CDR3 spans 13 residues. Study processing details: Estimates of nucleated cell counts were drawn from the amplification of reference gene primers. The table came from immunoSEQ multiplex PCR; TCRdb's copy has only in-frame clones and leaves some out. From that table come the V and J calls and clone size; the DNA was used to work out D and trimming. The sample includes 190,000 or so clones, 85% to 90% of them seen just once. These data originate in a study of blood T cell repertoires in COVID-19. About the research overall: The samples span acute and convalescent COVID-19 from the United States, Italy and Spain. T cells, B-cell-depleted T cells, or PBMCs supplied cDNA or gDNA.

This chain joins TRBV5-6 and TRBJ1-1, with D hard to call. Material: peripheral blood. This receptor was taken from a woman aged 18-30 years who had recovered from COVID-19. DNA of the CDR3: TGTGCCAGCAGCTTGTCAGTTAACACTGAAGCTTTCTTT. Translating gives CASSLSVNTEAFF.